This is a list of T cell receptor beta chains from one sample in a study of blood T cell repertoires in COVID-19. TCRdb's table, derived via immunoSEQ multiplex PCR, lists solely in-frame clones and lacks some. This table holds under 200,000 clones, roughly 77% found once. Sequencing was performed on peripheral blood. The receptors were gathered from a man between 70 and 80 years old with active or convalescent COVID-19. Each CDR3 is given with its conserved first and last residue. A D gene is named only where the DNA matches it firmly. Clone size is given for some rows only: seen once, a few or many times, or a class if the clone is expanded.

V	D	J	size	DNA	CDR3
TRBV7-9	TRBD1	TRBJ1-1	.	TGTGCCAGCAGCCCGAGACGACAGGGGAATGGGGTGAACACTGAAGCTTTCTTT	CASSPRRQGNGVNTEAFF
TRBV29-1	.	TRBJ2-6	.	TGCAGCGTTGAAAGGGGCTCTGGGGCCAACGTCCTGACTTTC	CSVERGSGANVLTF
TRBV5-4	.	TRBJ2-3	.	TGTGCCAGCGGCGGGCTTAACAGCACAGATACGCAGTATTTT	CASGGLNSTDTQYF
TRBV20-1	.	TRBJ1-2	.	TGCAGTGCGGAGGGGTACTATGGCTACACCTTC	CSAEGYYGYTF
TRBV6-6	.	TRBJ1-1	.	TGTGCCAGCACCCTAGCCGGGCGGCGGAACACTGAAGCTTTCTTT	CASTLAGRRNTEAFF
TRBV6-5	.	TRBJ1-1	.	TGTGCCAGCGCCTTGGGACAGAACACTGAAGCTTTCTTT	CASALGQNTEAFF
TRBV18	.	TRBJ1-1	.	TGTGCCAGCTCACCAGAGGCGGGAGCAAACACTGAAGCTTTCTTT	CASSPEAGANTEAFF
TRBV7-9	.	TRBJ2-2	.	TGTGCCAGCAGCTTAGGGACAGATAACACCGGGGAGCTGTTTTTT	CASSLGTDNTGELFF
TRBV24-1	.	TRBJ1-2	.	TGTGCCACCAGTGATCTCGTCGGTGGCTACACCTTC	CATSDLVGGYTF
TRBV7-9	TRBD1	TRBJ1-1	.	TGTGCCAGCAGCCTACAGGGGGGCACTGAAGCTTTCTTT	CASSLQGGTEAFF
TRBV7-8	.	TRBJ1-1	.	TGTGCCAGCAGCCGCGTCTTAAACACTGAAGCTTTCTTT	CASSRVLNTEAFF
TRBV4-1	.	TRBJ2-7	.	TGCGCCAGCAGCCAAGAACATACAGGGAGGGCTCGGATCCACGAGCAGTACTTC	CASSQEHTGRARIHEQYF
TRBV10-3	TRBD2	TRBJ2-1	.	TGTGCCATCAGTGAGTCTGGACTAGCGGATTTTTACAATGAGCAGTTCTTC	CAISESGLADFYNEQFF
TRBV6-1	.	TRBJ1-3	.	TGTGCCAGCAGTGAGTTAAACACCTCTGGAAACACCATATATTTT	CASSELNTSGNTIYF
TRBV30	.	TRBJ2-3	.	TGTGCCTGGAGTGTACAGACAGATACGCAGTATTTT	CAWSVQTDTQYF
TRBV7-3	TRBD1	TRBJ2-3	once	TGTGCCAGCAGCTTTGGGACAGCCCTCACAGATACGCAGTATTTT	CASSFGTALTDTQYF
TRBV2	.	TRBJ1-5	.	TGTGCCAGCAGCTCCACGGGTAGCAATCAGCCCCAGCATTTT	CASSSTGSNQPQHF
TRBV28	TRBD1	TRBJ2-1	.	TGTGCCAGCACCCACGGACAGGGATTGGGTGAGCAGTTCTTC	CASTHGQGLGEQFF
TRBV28	.	TRBJ2-1	.	TGTGCCAGCAAGTTAGGCGGCAGCTCCTACAATGAGCAGTTCTTC	CASKLGGSSYNEQFF
TRBV6-6	TRBD2	TRBJ2-1	.	TGTGCCAGCATGGGGACTAGCGGGGGGACTTACAATGAGCAGTTCTTC	CASMGTSGGTYNEQFF